Each of the 29 T cell receptor beta chains below was sequenced from the same sample in a study of spatial heterogeneity in lung cancer. Overall study results and limits: Tumor mutation count correlated with how many alpha and beta TCRs expanded intratumorally.

MiXCR, run by TCRdb on the 5' RACE reads, gives a single entry per CDR3 protein. This sample has around 18,000 distinct CDR3 sequences, with 4.5% to 7% found just once. No antigen is known for these receptors. Time point here: sample taken at primary tumor resection. Sequencing used lung tumor tissue, obtained at surgery. These receptors originate from a female donor with early-stage non-small cell lung cancer.

In this sample, this clonotype turned up many times. This chain joins TRBV11-2 and TRBJ2-7; D unresolved. The V and J ends lost 5 bases and 3 bases respectively, with 14 bases between them. The germline CDR1 and CDR2 sequences are SGHAT and FQNNGV. CDR3 size: 14 residues. The CDR3 DNA is TGTGCCAGCAGCCTCCAGACGGAAGACTACGAGCAGTACTTC. This sequence encodes CASSLQTEDYEQYF.

This clonotype occurred many times. The chain uses TRBV11-3 and TRBJ2-2; D not resolved. The CDR3 runs to 13 residues. Germline V CDR1 and CDR2: SGHNT, YENEEA. The V end lost 2 bases, the J end lost 6 bases, and 7 bases lay between the germline ends. The CDR3 is CASSLLGPGELFF. CDR3 nucleotides: TGTGCCAGCAGCTTACTGGGTCCCGGGGAGCTGTTTTTT.

This clonotype appeared many times. This sequence joins TRBV27 and TRBJ2-3; weak D call: TRBD1 (5 bases). The CDR3 spans 11 residues. In germline, CDR1 is MNHEY, CDR2 SMNVEV (reference sequence). Trimming removed 6 bases at V and 5 bases at J, with 6 bases between. The CDR3 here is CASRRGDTQYF. Written as DNA, the CDR3 is TGTGCCAGCAGAAGGGGAGATACGCAGTATTTT.

This clonotype has a count of ten or more. The rearrangement uses TRBV20-1 and TRBJ1-5; 7 bases are a match to TRBD1. After removal of 6 bases from V and 6 bases from J, the junction contained 5 bases not matched to a gene. The CDR3 has 12 residues. Looked up from germline, CDR1 is DFQATT and CDR2 is SNEGSKA (reference sequence). The CDR3 sequence: CSAQTGAQPQHF. The CDR3 nucleotides read TGCAGTGCCCAAACAGGGGCTCAGCCCCAGCATTTT.

The CDR3 DNA follows: TGCAGTGCTAGTGCCGGGCGGGGTTACAATGAGCAGTTCTTC. Its translation: CSASAGRGYNEQFF. The chain recombines TRBV20-1 with TRBJ2-1; possibly TRBD2 for D (6 bases). Trimming removed 3 bases at V and 4 bases at J, with 13 bases between. Germline CDR1 reads DFQATT; CDR2 reads SNEGSKA (reference sequence). The CDR3 contains 14 residues.

This clonotype has just a few counts. The rearrangement uses TRBV19 and TRBJ1-4; tentative D call: TRBD1 (5 bases). Germline assignment: CDR1 LNHDA and CDR2 SQIVND (reference sequence). This CDR3 contains 15 residues. V lost 7 bases and J 0 bases, leaving 12 bases between the germline ends. CDR3 in amino acids: CASTGRLATNEKLFF. The CDR3 region has the DNA TGTGCCAGTACGGGACGGCTTGCAACTAATGAAAAACTGTTTTTT.

The V and J genes are TRBV4-2 and TRBJ2-7; the D gene is possibly TRBD2 (5 bases). The CDR3 spans 15 residues. CDR1 is LGHNA, CDR2 YNFKEQ, per germline. V lost 1 base and J lost 1, with 11 bases in between. As DNA, the CDR3 is TGTGCCAGCAGCCAAGGGCTTAGCGAATCCTACGAGCAGTACTTC. This sequence encodes CASSQGLSESYEQYF.

This clonotype was observed a handful of times. This rearrangement joins TRBV7-3 to TRBJ2-1; 10 bases align to TRBD2. The CDR3 sequence is 14 residues long. From germline, CDR1 is SGHTA and CDR2 FQGTGA. V was clipped by 5 bases and J by 4 bases; unmatched bases: 2. In DNA, the CDR3 is TGTGCCAGCAGCCGGGGACTAGCGTACAATGAGCAGTTCTTC. This codes for CASSRGLAYNEQFF.

This clonotype has a count of ten or more. CDR3 nucleotide sequence: TGTGCCAGCAGCAAGGGGCGACCCTACGAGCAGTACTTC. Its protein product is CASSKGRPYEQYF. The V and J genes are TRBV21-1 and TRBJ2-7; the D call TRBD1 from the table was never checked on the DNA. TRBV21-1 is termed a pseudogene. The length of the CDR3 is 13 residues.

The table lists this clonotype with many counts. This rearrangement joins TRBV20-1 to TRBJ2-3; no definite D call. CDR3 length: 13 residues. V lost 5 bases and J 2 bases, leaving 11 bases between the germline ends. The germline gives CDR1 DFQATT, CDR2 SNEGSKA (reference sequence). The CDR3 spells CSARRSHTDTQYF. The CDR3 bases are TGCAGTGCTCGGCGGTCTCACACAGATACGCAGTATTTT.

This clonotype was recorded many times. The chain has TRBV7-8 and TRBJ2-3; D may match TRBD1 or TRBD2 (5 bases each). The V end lost 8 bases, the J end lost 8 bases, and 20 bases lay between the germline ends. The length of the CDR3 is 14 residues. The germline V gene encodes CDR1 SGHVS and CDR2 FQNEAQ. CDR3 loop: CASCAGREGSTQYF. In DNA form, the CDR3 reads TGTGCCAGCTGCGCTGGCAGGGAAGGGAGTACGCAGTATTTT. Supplemented by reference TRBV7-8 and TRBJ2-3, the full variable domain reads GAGVSQSPRYKVAKRGQDVALRCDPISGHVSLFWYQQALGQGPEFLTYFQNEAQLDKSGLPSDRFFAERPEGSVSTLKIQRTQQEDSAVYLCASCAGREGSTQYFGPGTRLTVL.

This clonotype was seen repeatedly, ten times or more. The chain is built from TRBV5-8 and TRBJ1-6; possible D gene TRBD1, 6 bases. The germline V and J ends were trimmed by 4 bases and 7 bases, with 15 bases remaining between them. The length of the CDR3 is 15 residues. Germline V CDR1 and CDR2: SGHTS, YDEGEE. CDR3 sequence: CASSGWTENNSPLHF. The CDR3 DNA follows: TGTGCCAGCAGCGGGTGGACAGAGAACAATTCACCCCTCCACTTT.

This clonotype has a count of ten or more. The rearrangement uses TRBV10-3 and TRBJ2-2; D possibly corresponds to TRBD2 (5 bases). The CDR3 runs 14 residues. V lost 5 bases to trimming and J lost 6 bases, with 13 bases between them. The germline CDR1 and CDR2 sequences are ENHRY and SYGVKD. CDR3 sequence: CAISPPTRAGELFF. The CDR3, as DNA: TGTGCCATCAGTCCACCAACTAGGGCCGGGGAGCTGTTTTTT.

This clonotype was found many times. The chain combines TRBV5-1 with TRBJ2-1; 9 bases align to TRBD2. CDR1 and CDR2 from the germline V gene are SGHRS and YFSETQ. With 0 bases clipped from V and 4 bases from J, the junction kept 8 bases outside the gene matches. This CDR3 contains 17 residues. CDR3 in DNA: TGCGCCAGCAGCTTGGCCAAAGGTAGCGGGGGTTACAATGAGCAGTTCTTC. Its protein is CASSLAKGSGGYNEQFF.

This clonotype appeared many times. The chain joins TRBV5-1 to TRBJ2-7; perhaps TRBD2 as D (5 bases). Per the germline V gene, CDR1 is SGHRS and CDR2 is YFSETQ. With 5 bases removed from V and 7 bases from J, the gap between germline ends came to 19 bases. The CDR3 is made up of 14 amino acids. CDR3: CASRRGGFLGEQYF. The DNA of the CDR3 is TGCGCCAGCAGGCGAGGAGGCTTCCTGGGGGAGCAGTACTTC.

This clonotype was seen repeatedly, ten times or more. The chain employs TRBV19 and TRBJ2-5, with D perhaps matching TRBD1 (6 bases). V lost 7 bases and J 7 bases, leaving 16 bases between the germline ends. Germline V gives CDR1 LNHDA, CDR2 SQIVND (reference sequence). This CDR3 has 13 residues. The CDR3 DNA is TGTGCCAGTAATGATGGCAGGGGATTGACCCAGTACTTC. This codes for CASNDGRGLTQYF.

This clonotype appeared a few times. In DNA form, the CDR3 reads TGTGCCAGTAGGAAAAGGACCGGGACAGACAACACCGGGGAGCTGTTTTTT. This encodes CASRKRTGTDNTGELFF. The chain combines TRBV19 with TRBJ2-2, with 7 bases that match TRBD1. There are 17 residues in the CDR3. The V gene's germline CDR1 is LNHDA and CDR2 SQIVND (reference sequence). The trim removed 6 bases at V and 2 bases at J, leaving 12 bases unmatched.

This chain's CDR3 is CASSVEIPGELFF. Here the CDR3 DNA reads TGTGCCAGCAGCGTAGAAATCCCCGGGGAGCTGTTTTTT. The chain couples TRBV9 to TRBJ2-2; unclear D gene. Germline V gives CDR1 SGDLS, CDR2 YYNGEE. Trimming cost V 0 bases and J 6 bases, with 6 bases left between them. The CDR3 runs 13 residues. Combining the CDR3 with reference TRBV9 and TRBJ2-2 gives the whole variable domain DSGVTQTPKHLITATGQRVTLRCSPRSGDLSVYWYQQSLDQGLQFLIQYYNGEERAKGNILERFSAQQFPDLHSELNLSSLELGDSALYFCASSVEIPGELFFGEGSRLTVL.

This clonotype occurred many times. This rearrangement joins TRBV18 to TRBJ2-1; 7 nucleotides agree with TRBD1. From germline, CDR1 is KGHSH and CDR2 LQKENI. Trimming took 3 bases from V and 10 from J; bases not matched to a gene: 3. CDR3 size: 12 residues. Here the CDR3 reads CASSPGRGEQFF. The CDR3 DNA reads TGTGCCAGCTCACCTGGCAGGGGGGAGCAGTTCTTC.

The CDR3 nucleotides are TGCGCCAGCAGCTCCGGGACGGGAGCTAACTATGGCTACACCTTC. Translation: CASSSGTGANYGYTF. This rearrangement joins TRBV5-1 to TRBJ1-2; tentative D call: TRBD1 (5 bases). The V and J ends lost 3 bases and 0 bases respectively, with 12 bases between them. The germline V gene has CDR1 SGHRS and CDR2 YFSETQ. This CDR3 has 15 residues.

This chain joins TRBV12-3 or TRBV12-4 and TRBJ2-1, with D perhaps matching TRBD2 (7 bases). The CDR3 sequence is 16 residues long. Deletions cut 2 bases from V and 8 bases from J, with 19 bases between. CDR3 in DNA: TGTGCCAGCAGTTTAATGGGGGGGCGAACTTACGATGAGCAGTTCTTC. This translates into CASSLMGGRTYDEQFF.

This clonotype was seen at least ten times. The J gene is TRBJ2-3, the V gene TRBV7-3; 9 bases agree with TRBD2. CDR1 SGHTA and CDR2 FQGTGA come from the germline V gene. The CDR3 is 15 amino acids. J lost 4 bases, V lost 2 bases, and 4 bases had no gene match. Here the CDR3 DNA reads TGTGCCAGCAGCTTAGGGGGACTAGCCTCAGATACGCAGTATTTT. Protein sequence: CASSLGGLASDTQYF.

This clonotype was seen ten or more times. V is TRBV6-5 and J is TRBJ2-1, with D perhaps assigned TRBD1 or TRBD2 (5 bases each). Germline V gene lookup returns CDR1 MNHEY and CDR2 SVGAGI. V shed 6 bases and J shed 11 bases, with 20 bases lying between them. There are 14 residues in the CDR3. The CDR3 DNA follows: TGTGCCAGCAGCCGCCGGGACCTCCTCGAGCAGCAGTTCTTC. Translation: CASSRRDLLEQQFF.

There are many counts of this clonotype. The rearrangement uses TRBV13 and TRBJ2-2; 10 bases match TRBD1. V trimming: 4 bases; J trimming: 4 bases; junction bases outside the gene matches: 6. There are 16 residues in the CDR3. Germline CDR1 is PRHDT and CDR2 is FYEKMQ (reference sequence). CDR3 sequence (DNA): TGTGCCAGCAGCTCCGTTGGACAGGGGGGCACCGGGGAGCTGTTTTTT. Residues: CASSSVGQGGTGELFF.

This clonotype was counted at least ten times. The V call is TRBV11-1, the J call TRBJ2-7, with D unclear. CDR1 and CDR2 from the germline V gene are SGHAT and FQDESV (reference sequence). This CDR3 is built from 14 residues. The V gene lost 3 bases and the J gene lost 0 bases, with 9 bases spanning the gap. The CDR3 DNA is TGTGCCAGCAGCTTTATGGTCAGCTCCTACGAGCAGTACTTC. It translates to CASSFMVSSYEQYF.

The CDR3 loop is CASSLDTLYEQYF. CDR3 in DNA: TGTGCCAGCAGCTTGGACACTCTATACGAGCAGTACTTC. The rearrangement uses TRBV7-8 and TRBJ2-7; possible D gene TRBD1, 5 bases. CDR3 length: 13 amino acids. Trimming took off 3 bases at V and 4 bases at J, with 10 bases between the two ends. Per germline, CDR1 SGHVS and CDR2 FQNEAQ.

This clonotype was detected ten times or more. The chain combines TRBV18 with TRBJ2-2; D is possibly TRBD1 or TRBD2 (5 bases each). The germline gives CDR1 KGHSH, CDR2 LQKENI. V lost 10 bases and J 5 bases, leaving 14 bases between the germline ends. CDR3 length: 13 residues. The CDR3 loop is CATRDQQTGELFF. Written as DNA, the CDR3 is TGTGCCACCAGGGACCAACAAACCGGGGAGCTGTTTTTT.

The rearrangement links TRBV10-3 to TRBJ2-1; TRBD1 matches at 9 bases. The junction had 7 bases not matched to a gene; V was cut back by 3 bases and J by 13 bases. CDR1 is ENHRY, CDR2 SYGVKD, per germline. CDR3 size: 13 residues. CDR3 bases: TGTGCCATCAGTGACGGGACAGGGCTTTCCCAGTTCTTC. Amino acids: CAISDGTGLSQFF.

Relative to its sample, this clonotype is medium-sized (0.01 to 0.1%). This chain links TRBV7-8 with TRBJ1-1, with no clear D. This CDR3 is built from 12 residues. Germline V CDR1 and CDR2: SGHVS, FQNEAQ. Trimming removed 2 bases at V and 4 bases at J, with 5 bases between. CDR3: CASSLRVTEAFF. Written as DNA, the CDR3 is TGTGCCAGCAGCTTACGGGTCACTGAAGCTTTCTTT.